These 2 T cell receptor beta chains came from one sample sequenced in a study of blood T cell repertoires in COVID-19. Here immunoSEQ multiplex PCR was the method, and the copy in TCRdb shows in-frame clones only, minus some. The sample gives more than 110,000 clones, about 90% of which show up once; 11% is in the top ten. Input material: peripheral blood. These receptors were taken from a woman older than 75 with acute or convalescent COVID-19.

The genes are TRBV12-3 or TRBV12-4 and TRBJ2-1; the D gene is possibly TRBD2 (6 bases). Trimming took 2 bases from V and 8 from J, leaving 7 bases between them. The CDR3 loop spans 12 amino acids. The CDR3 loop is CASSLRGDEQFF. CDR3 DNA: TGTGCCAGCAGTTTACGCGGGGATGAGCAGTTCTTC.

CDR3 loop: CASRRTGAYEQYF. In nucleotides, the CDR3 is TGTGCCAGCAGAAGGACAGGGGCCTACGAGCAGTACTTC. This rearrangement joins TRBV6-5 to TRBJ2-7; the match to TRBD1 covers 9 bases. CDR1 and CDR2 from the germline V gene are MNHEY and SVGAGI. The CDR3 is 13 residues long. V gave up 6 bases and J gave up 2 bases; unmatched junction bases: 2.